This record covers a single TCR beta chain. Original handling: Nucleated cell counts were estimated from reference gene primer amplification. TCRdb's copy holds only in-frame clones and misses some; the assay was immunoSEQ multiplex PCR. The V and J calls and clone size are taken from that table; D and trimming were inferred from the DNA. In the table there are some 45,000 clones, 87% of which are singletons. Germline CDR1 SGHRS, CDR2 YFSETQ. V lost 0 bases and J lost 6, with 7 bases in between. The CDR3 loop spans 13 amino acids. This sample was included in a study of blood T cell repertoires in COVID-19. Study at large: The United States, Italy and Spain were the sources of the acute and convalescent COVID-19 samples. T cells, B-cell-depleted T cells, or PBMCs supplied cDNA or gDNA.

This clonotype was sampled from a man in his 60s with active COVID-19. J is TRBJ2-1 and V is TRBV5-1; D uncertain. The sequenced material came from peripheral blood. CDR3 region: CASSLGSSNEQFF. CDR3 sequence (DNA): TGCGCCAGCAGCTTGGGCTCCAGCAATGAGCAGTTCTTC.